A single sample is the source of the 18 T cell receptor beta chains below, sequenced in a study of cytomegalovirus exposure and HLA in healthy donors. This PCR relied on a set of 60 Vbeta primers and 13 Jbeta primers. Libraries were prepared by immunoSEQ multiplex PCR; TCRdb keeps only in-frame clonotypes and omits some of them. This table holds some 150,000 clones, over 60% found once. Sequencing was carried out using PBMCs. All receptors derive from a woman aged 25-40 years in good health and CMV-seronegative.

This clone was seen a few times. The chain links TRBV5-5 to TRBJ1-1; D is ambiguous. CDR3 size: 16 residues. Germline loops: CDR1 SGHKS, CDR2 YYEKEE (reference sequence). V was trimmed by 0 bases and J by 2 bases, leaving 14 bases between them. The CDR3 DNA is TGTGCCAGCAGCTTGGTTGCAGGTCTGCATAACACTGAAGCTTTCTTT. Encoded protein: CASSLVAGLHNTEAFF. Using reference TRBV5-5 and TRBJ1-1 for the parts outside the CDR3, the full variable domain is DAGVTQSPTHLIKTRGQQVTLRCSPISGHKSVSWYQQVLGQGPQFIFQYYEKEERGRGNFPDRFSARQFPNYSSELNVNALLLGDSALYLCASSLVAGLHNTEAFFGQGTRLTVV.

The chain has TRBV7-6 and TRBJ2-7, with 8 bases aligning to TRBD1. V was clipped by 5 bases and J by 2 bases; unmatched bases: 8. The germline CDR1 and CDR2 sequences are SGHVS and FNYEAQ. The CDR3 is 15 residues long. CDR3 bases: TGTGCCAGCAGCAAAGCCGGGACAGGAACCTACGAGCAGTACTTC. Translation gives CASSKAGTGTYEQYF. The entire variable domain, with the rest obtained from reference TRBV7-6 and TRBJ2-7, is as follows: GAGVSQSPRYKVTKRGQDVALRCDPISGHVSLYWYRQALGQGPEFLTYFNYEAQQDKSGLPNDRFSAERPEGSISTLTIQRTEQRDSAMYRCASSKAGTGTYEQYFGPGTRLTVT.

The chain combines TRBV7-2 with TRBJ2-1; no definite D call. Germline V CDR1 and CDR2: SGHTA, FQGNSA. V lost 5 bases to trimming and J lost 13 bases, with 12 bases between them. This CDR3 spans 11 amino acids. The CDR3 is CASSATTLQFF. DNA of the CDR3: TGTGCCAGCAGCGCAACGACTTTACAGTTCTTC.

This chain links TRBV15 with TRBJ2-5, with D maybe TRBD2 (6 bases). The CDR3 is 15 residues long. Per the germline V gene, CDR1 is LNHNV and CDR2 is YYDKDF (reference sequence). V was shortened by 0 bases and J by 5 bases, with 13 bases between the two germline ends. CDR3 in DNA: TGTGCCACCAGCAGAGATCGGGAGCCGGCGGAGACCCAGTACTTC. Translated, it gives CATSRDREPAETQYF.

The chain employs TRBV28 and TRBJ2-1; 8 nucleotides match TRBD1. The germline V gene encodes CDR1 MDHEN and CDR2 SYDVKM. V shed 4 bases, J shed 7 bases, and the junction held 9 bases outside the gene matches. This CDR3 spans 15 amino acids. CDR3 loop: CASSSLGTGQNEQFF. CDR3 DNA sequence: TGTGCCAGCAGTTCCCTAGGGACAGGCCAGAATGAGCAGTTCTTC.

The chain has TRBV28 and TRBJ2-7; 8 bases line up with TRBD1. Per the germline V gene, CDR1 is MDHEN and CDR2 is SYDVKM. J lost 6 bases, V lost 4 bases, and 5 bases had no gene match. The CDR3 spans 13 residues. The CDR3 DNA sequence: TGTGCCAGCAGTTCCGGGACAGGTCTCGAGCAGTACTTC. Its protein product is CASSSGTGLEQYF.

This clone was observed a few times. The rearrangement links TRBV9 to TRBJ2-2, with 8 bases aligning to TRBD2. V trimming: 4 bases; J trimming: 4 bases; junction bases outside the gene matches: 9. Germline CDR1 and CDR2: SGDLS and YYNGEE. The CDR3 sequence is 16 residues long. CDR3 DNA sequence: TGTGCCAGCAGCCCAACGACTAGCGAGGTCACCGGGGAGCTGTTTTTT. As protein: CASSPTTSEVTGELFF.

About this clone: Other nucleotide sequences in the sample specify the same CDR3. V gene TRBV6-5 combines with J gene TRBJ1-5, with TRBD1 matching 8 bases. The CDR3 is 14 residues long. Looked up from germline, CDR1 is MNHEY and CDR2 is SVGAGI. The junction had 7 bases not matched to a gene; V was cut back by 5 bases and J by 7 bases. The DNA of the CDR3 is TGTGCCAGCAGTACGGGACAGGATTACCAGCCCCAGCATTTT. It specifies CASSTGQDYQPQHF.

This clone was counted only a few times. The chain has TRBV9 and TRBJ2-3; 15 bases line up with TRBD2. The trim removed 4 bases at V and 4 bases at J, leaving 7 bases unmatched. This CDR3 has 17 amino acids. Germline lookup yields CDR1 SGDLS and CDR2 YYNGEE. CDR3 in amino acids: CASSTGLAGGYADTQYF. CDR3 nucleotide sequence: TGTGCCAGCAGCACTGGACTAGCGGGGGGGTATGCAGATACGCAGTATTTT. The entire variable domain, with the rest obtained from reference TRBV9 and TRBJ2-3, is as follows: DSGVTQTPKHLITATGQRVTLRCSPRSGDLSVYWYQQSLDQGLQFLIQYYNGEERAKGNILERFSAQQFPDLHSELNLSSLELGDSALYFCASSTGLAGGYADTQYFGPGTRLTVL.

The table lists this clone with a count of one. This chain links TRBV28 with TRBJ2-3, with TRBD2 matching 7 bases. V lost 7 bases to trimming and J lost 12 bases; unmatched junction nucleotides: 7. Germline V gene lookup returns CDR1 MDHEN and CDR2 SYDVKM. The CDR3 has 11 amino acids. In DNA form, the CDR3 reads TGTGCCAGCATATCGGCGGGACTACAGTATTTT. Translating gives CASISAGLQYF.

This clone showed up just once. V usage is TRBV4-1 and J usage is TRBJ1-5; D is perhaps TRBD1 (6 bases). Germline CDR1 reads MGHRA; CDR2 reads YSYEKL. This CDR3 is built from 15 residues. With 3 bases removed from V and 5 bases from J, the gap between germline ends came to 14 bases. The CDR3 bases are TGCGCCAGCAGCCACCTAGCAGAGGGGGATCAGCCCCAGCATTTT. It codes for CASSHLAEGDQPQHF.

The CDR3 protein is CASSAGLADDQETQYF. DNA for the CDR3: TGTGCCAGCTCAGCGGGACTAGCGGACGACCAAGAGACCCAGTACTTC. The chain is built from TRBV18 and TRBJ2-5; TRBD2 matches 11 bases. Germline V gene lookup returns CDR1 KGHSH and CDR2 LQKENI. Germline trimming cut 5 bases from V and 0 bases from J; bases unmatched to any gene: 5. The length of the CDR3 is 16 residues.

About this clone itself: At one of its ends the junction is not consistent with the germline gene, which may arise from a read error. The V call is TRBV28, the J call TRBJ1-2; D possibly corresponds to TRBD1 (5 bases). This CDR3 has 13 residues. Per germline, CDR1 MDHEN and CDR2 SYDVKM. The CDR3 sequence: CSSSTGLDYGYTF. The CDR3 DNA sequence: TGTTCCAGCAGCACAGGCCTTGACTATGGCTACACCTTC.

The chain joins TRBV27 to TRBJ2-3; 13 bases map to TRBD2. V lost 6 bases, J lost 2 bases, and 8 bases stayed unmatched. CDR3 length: 17 residues. Per the germline V gene, CDR1 is MNHEY and CDR2 is SMNVEV (reference sequence). This CDR3 is CASSLLAGGSYTDTQYF. CDR3 DNA sequence: TGTGCCAGCAGCTTACTAGCGGGAGGGTCGTACACAGATACGCAGTATTTT.

The chain employs TRBV10-3 and TRBJ1-1; TRBD1 aligns across 7 bases. Germline CDR1 is ENHRY and CDR2 is SYGVKD. The CDR3 contains 15 residues. V was clipped by 4 bases and J by 10 bases; unmatched bases: 15. CDR3 loop: CAISAPGQQSKPAFF. The CDR3 coding sequence is TGTGCCATCAGTGCCCCGGGACAGCAAAGCAAACCAGCTTTCTTT.

The chain joins TRBV28 to TRBJ2-2; 7 bases agree with TRBD2. Germline-derived CDR1 and CDR2 are MDHEN and SYDVKM. The J segment lost 5 bases and the V segment lost 4 bases, leaving 7 bases of the junction unmatched. The CDR3 is 15 amino acids. CDR3 DNA sequence: TGTGCCAGCAGTTGGGACTACTTGAGTACCGGGGAGCTGTTTTTT. It codes for CASSWDYLSTGELFF.

The chain joins TRBV2 to TRBJ2-4, with D possibly being TRBD2 (6 bases). Germline V gene sequence: CDR1 SNHLY, CDR2 FYNNEI. CDR3 length: 13 amino acids. The V gene lost 10 bases and the J gene lost 8 bases, with 18 bases spanning the gap. In nucleotides, the CDR3 is TGTGCCACCGAGTCTCTTCCGGGGGACATTCAGTACTTC. Translating it yields CATESLPGDIQYF.

As to this clone: The junction differs from germline at one of its ends, possibly a read error. The rearrangement joins TRBV7-7 to TRBJ1-4; D is ambiguous. CDR3 length: 14 residues. Germline V gene lookup returns CDR1 SSHAT and CDR2 FNYEAQ (reference sequence). CDR3: CASSLREVGEKLFF. As DNA, the CDR3 is TGTGCTAGCAGCTTACGGGAGGTTGGTGAAAAACTGTTTTTT.